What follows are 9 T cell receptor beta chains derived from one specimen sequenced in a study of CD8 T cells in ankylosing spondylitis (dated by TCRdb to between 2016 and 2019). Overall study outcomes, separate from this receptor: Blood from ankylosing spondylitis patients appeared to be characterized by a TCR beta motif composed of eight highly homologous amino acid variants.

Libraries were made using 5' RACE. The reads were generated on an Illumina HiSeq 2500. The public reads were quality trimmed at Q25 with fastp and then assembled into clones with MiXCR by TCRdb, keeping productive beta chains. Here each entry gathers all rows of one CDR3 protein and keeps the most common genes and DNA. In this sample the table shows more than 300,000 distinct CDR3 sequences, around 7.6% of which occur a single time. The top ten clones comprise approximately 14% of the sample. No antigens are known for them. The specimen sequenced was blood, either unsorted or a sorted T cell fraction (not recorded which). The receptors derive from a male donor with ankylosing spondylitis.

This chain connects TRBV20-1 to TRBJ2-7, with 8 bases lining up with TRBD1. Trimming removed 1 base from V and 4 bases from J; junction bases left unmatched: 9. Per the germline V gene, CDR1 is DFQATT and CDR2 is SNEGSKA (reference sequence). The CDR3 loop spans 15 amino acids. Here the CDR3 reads CSARGSGQGRYEQYF. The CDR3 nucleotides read TGCAGTGCTAGAGGGTCAGGACAGGGTCGGTACGAGCAGTACTTC.

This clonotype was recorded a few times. DNA of the CDR3: TGCAGTGCCGAGAGAACCGGGACTAACAATGAGCAGTTCTTC. As protein: CSAERTGTNNEQFF. The rearrangement uses TRBV20-1 and TRBJ2-1, with 7 nucleotides matching TRBD2. Germline loops: CDR1 DFQATT, CDR2 SNEGSKA (reference sequence). V lost 6 bases to trimming and J lost 5 bases; unmatched junction nucleotides: 10. The CDR3 has 14 amino acids.

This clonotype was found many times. The CDR3: CAIKRTSGNIYEQYF. The CDR3 DNA follows: TGTGCCATCAAGAGGACTAGCGGGAATATCTACGAGCAGTACTTC. V usage is TRBV10-3 and J usage is TRBJ2-7, with 12 nucleotides matching TRBD2. The V gene end was trimmed by 7 bases and the J gene end by 3 bases; junction bases not matched to a gene: 7. The CDR3 contains 15 residues. Germline assignment: CDR1 ENHRY and CDR2 SYGVKD.

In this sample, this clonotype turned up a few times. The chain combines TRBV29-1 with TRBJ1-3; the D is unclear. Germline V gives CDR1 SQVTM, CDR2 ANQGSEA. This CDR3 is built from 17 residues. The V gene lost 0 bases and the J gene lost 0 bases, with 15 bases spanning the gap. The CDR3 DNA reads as TGCAGCGTTGAAGATCTGAAGGGCCACGGCTCTGGAAACACCATATATTTT. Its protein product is CSVEDLKGHGSGNTIYF.

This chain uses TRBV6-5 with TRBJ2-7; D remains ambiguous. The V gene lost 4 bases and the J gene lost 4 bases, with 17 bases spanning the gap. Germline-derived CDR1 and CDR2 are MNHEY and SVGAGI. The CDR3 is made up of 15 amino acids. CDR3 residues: CASSSLHIHPYEQYF. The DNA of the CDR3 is TGTGCCAGCAGTTCCCTCCATATACACCCTTACGAGCAGTACTTC.

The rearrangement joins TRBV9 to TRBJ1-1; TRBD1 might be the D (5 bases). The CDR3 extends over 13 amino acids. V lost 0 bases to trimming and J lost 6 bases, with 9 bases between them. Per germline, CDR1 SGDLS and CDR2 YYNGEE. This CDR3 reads CASSVGGGAEAFF. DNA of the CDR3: TGTGCCAGCAGCGTAGGGGGGGGTGCTGAAGCTTTCTTT.

This CDR3 reads CASSLHGYNEQFF. CDR3 coding DNA: TGTGCCAGCAGTCTCCATGGCTACAATGAGCAGTTCTTC. This chain links TRBV12-3 or TRBV12-4 with TRBJ2-1; unclear D gene. The CDR3 is 13 residues long. V lost 5 bases to trimming and J lost 3 bases, with 8 bases between them.

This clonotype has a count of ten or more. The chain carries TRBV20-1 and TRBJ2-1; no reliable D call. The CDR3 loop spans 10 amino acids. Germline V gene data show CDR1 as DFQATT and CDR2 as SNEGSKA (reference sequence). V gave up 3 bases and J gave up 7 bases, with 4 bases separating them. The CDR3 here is CSASWNEQFF. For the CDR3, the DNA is TGCAGTGCTAGTTGGAATGAGCAGTTCTTC.

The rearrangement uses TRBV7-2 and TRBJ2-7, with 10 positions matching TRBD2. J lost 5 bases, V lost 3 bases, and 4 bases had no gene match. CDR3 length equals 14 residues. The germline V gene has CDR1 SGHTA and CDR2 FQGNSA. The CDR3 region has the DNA TGTGCCAGCAGCTTGCAGCGGGAGGGCCACGAGCAGTACTTC. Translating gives CASSLQREGHEQYF.